The rows below give T cell receptor beta chains drawn from one sample of a study of human T cells and chemical hapten exposure. TCRdb independently ran MiXCR on the RACE reads; one entry per CDR3 protein. Counted here are 70,000 or so distinct CDR3 sequences, over 8.5% occurring once; the ten biggest clones make up roughly 1.5%. The material was whole blood, obtained in connection with sensitization to the hapten diphenylcyclopropenone (DPC). These receptors all come from a woman aged 45-60 years with alopecia areata. Some clones in this sample may be carry-over from other donors' samples. The CDR3 runs from the conserved cysteine through the conserved F or W. A D gene is named only where the DNA matches it firmly.

- TRBJ1-1 14 TRBV11-2 CASSYEGVKAEAFF
- TRBJ2-3 13 TRBV20-1 CSAAEIRGNTQYF
- TRBJ1-6 14 TRBV13 CASSRRDYNSPLHF
- TRBJ1-5 13 TRBV28 CASILSGDEPQHF
- TRBJ2-7 13 TRBV7-4 CASSFVSAYEQYF
- TRBJ2-1 16 TRBV7-9 CASSYRTRGSGNEQFF
TRBD1 TRBJ1-1 15 TRBV5-4 CASSSRTGSPTEAFF
- TRBJ2-7 14 TRBV28 CASSPPGLYYEQYF
- TRBJ2-4 15 TRBV14 CASSQAVGAKNIQYF
TRBD2 TRBJ2-3 14 TRBV29-1 CSVGGLAGADTQYF
TRBD2 TRBJ2-2 15 TRBV12-3/TRBV12-4 CASSNSGRNTGELFF
TRBD1 TRBJ1-6 14 TRBV2 CASRPTGTRGPLHF
- TRBJ1-1 13 TRBV12-5 CASGLAPGAEAFF
TRBD1 TRBJ1-4 15 TRBV7-8 CASSLEGGTNEKLFF
TRBD1 TRBJ2-5 14 TRBV7-2 CASSLTGAQETQYF
- TRBJ1-1 17 TRBV6-2/TRBV6-3 CASSYSLRGAGNTEAFF
TRBD2 TRBJ2-2 16 TRBV27 CASSPLLAGVTGELFF
- TRBJ1-1 14 TRBV27 CASIRDGRNTEAFF
- TRBJ1-3 14 TRBV27 CASRSTGSGNTIYF
- TRBJ1-5 11 TRBV28 CASSWAGPQHF
- TRBJ2-1 14 TRBV4-2 CASSQAETINEQFF
- TRBJ1-5 18 TRBV28 CASSSTWDGRYSNQPQHF
- TRBJ1-2 13 TRBV19 CASSRTENYGYTF
- TRBJ2-3 11 TRBV11-2 CASSLPGTQYF
- TRBJ2-3 19 TRBV29-1 CSVEGRPPRGQQSTDTQYF
- TRBJ2-5 12 TRBV12-3/TRBV12-4 CASSLEFKTQYF
- TRBJ1-1 14 TRBV12-3/TRBV12-4 CASSPSGLNTEAFF
- TRBJ1-4 14 TRBV7-2 CASSLAGSNEKLFF
- TRBJ1-2 14 TRBV3-1 CASSQDRAGHGYTF
TRBD2 TRBJ2-3 17 TRBV14 CASSLTLHSGGGDTQYF
- TRBJ2-2 15 TRBV18 CASSPRAVHTGELFF
TRBD1 TRBJ1-1 12 TRBV12-3/TRBV12-4 CASRAGGSPSFF
TRBD2 TRBJ2-3 18 TRBV12-3/TRBV12-4 CASSLALPFSGATDTQYF
TRBD1 TRBJ2-5 16 TRBV7-2 CASSPRTGRGLETQYF
TRBD1 TRBJ1-1 13 TRBV18 CASYQTGQGVSFF
- TRBJ1-6 17 TRBV12-2 CASRLDGSHIHNSPLHF
- TRBJ2-7 14 TRBV28 CASSSYEGAYEQYF
TRBD1 TRBJ1-2 17 TRBV25-1 CASSIGTGAIYNYGYTF
- TRBJ2-2 12 TRBV6-2/TRBV6-3 CASSPTYPELFF
TRBD1 TRBJ1-5 15 TRBV7-9 CASSRGQGLNQPQHF
- TRBJ2-7 12 TRBV10-3 CAISGATYEQYF
- TRBJ1-1 14 TRBV20-1 CSARPGALNTEAFF
- TRBJ2-3 17 TRBV7-9 CASSLGMNSQGGNTQYF
- TRBJ2-7 17 TRBV20-1 CSAKTPSIGTDSYEQYF
- TRBJ2-7 13 TRBV10-2 CASSESLRAEQYF
- TRBJ2-1 16 TRBV19 CASSIDLRGLYNEQFF
- TRBJ1-1 14 TRBV5-1 CASSLVGANTEAFF
TRBD1 TRBJ1-4 16 TRBV4-3 CASSQDHGQGHEKLFF
- TRBJ1-5 17 TRBV6-6 CASSYSIRSMSNQPQHF